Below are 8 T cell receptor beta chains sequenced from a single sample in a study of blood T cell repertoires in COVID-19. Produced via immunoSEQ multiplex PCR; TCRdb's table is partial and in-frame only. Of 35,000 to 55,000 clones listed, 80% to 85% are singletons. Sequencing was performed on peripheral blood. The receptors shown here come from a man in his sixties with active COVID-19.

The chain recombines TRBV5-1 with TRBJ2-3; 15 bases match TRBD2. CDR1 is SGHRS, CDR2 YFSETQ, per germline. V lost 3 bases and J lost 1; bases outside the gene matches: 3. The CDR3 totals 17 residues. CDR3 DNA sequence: TGCGCCAGCAGCTCCGGGACTAGCGGGGGGCGCACAGATACGCAGTATTTT. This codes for CASSSGTSGGRTDTQYF.

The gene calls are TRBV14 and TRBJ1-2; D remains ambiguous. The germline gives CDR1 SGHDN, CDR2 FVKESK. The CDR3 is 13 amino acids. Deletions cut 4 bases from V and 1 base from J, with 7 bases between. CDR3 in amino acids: CASSREVNYGYTF. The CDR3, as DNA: TGTGCCAGCAGCCGCGAGGTTAACTATGGCTACACCTTC.

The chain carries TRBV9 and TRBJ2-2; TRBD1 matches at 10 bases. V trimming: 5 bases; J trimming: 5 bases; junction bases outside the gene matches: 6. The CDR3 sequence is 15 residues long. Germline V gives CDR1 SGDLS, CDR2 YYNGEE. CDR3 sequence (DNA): TGTGCCAGCAGTGCCGGGACAGGGGTTACCGGGGAGCTGTTTTTT. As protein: CASSAGTGVTGELFF.

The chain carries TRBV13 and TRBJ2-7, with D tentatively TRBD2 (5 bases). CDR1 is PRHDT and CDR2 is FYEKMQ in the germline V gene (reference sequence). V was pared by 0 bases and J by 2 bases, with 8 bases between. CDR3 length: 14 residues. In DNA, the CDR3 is TGTGCCAGCAGCTTAGGGAGCGGTACCTACGAGCAGTACTTC. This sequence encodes CASSLGSGTYEQYF. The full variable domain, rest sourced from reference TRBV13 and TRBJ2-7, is AAGVIQSPRHLIKEKRETATLKCYPIPRHDTVYWYQQGPGQDPQFLISFYEKMQSDKGSIPDRFSAQQFSDYHSELNMSSLELGDSALYFCASSLGSGTYEQYFGPGTRLTVT.

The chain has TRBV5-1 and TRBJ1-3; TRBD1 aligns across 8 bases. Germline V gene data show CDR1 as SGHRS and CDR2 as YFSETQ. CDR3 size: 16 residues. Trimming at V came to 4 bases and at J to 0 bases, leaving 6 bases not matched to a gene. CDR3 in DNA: TGCGCCAGCAGCGGACAGGGCCTAAGCTCTGGAAACACCATATATTTT. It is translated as CASSGQGLSSGNTIYF.

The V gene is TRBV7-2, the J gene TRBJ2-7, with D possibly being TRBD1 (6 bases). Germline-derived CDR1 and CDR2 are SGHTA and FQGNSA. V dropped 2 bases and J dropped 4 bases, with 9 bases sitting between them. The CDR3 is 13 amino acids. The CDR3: CASSLTGTYEQYF. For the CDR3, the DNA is TGTGCCAGCAGCTTAACAGGGACGTACGAGCAGTACTTC.

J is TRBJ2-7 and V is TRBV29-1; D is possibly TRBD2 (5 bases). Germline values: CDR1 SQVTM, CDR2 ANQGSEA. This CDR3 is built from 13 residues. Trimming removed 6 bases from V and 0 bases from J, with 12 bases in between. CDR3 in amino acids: CSVRHSDSYEQYF. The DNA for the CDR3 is TGCAGCGTCCGACATAGCGACTCCTACGAGCAGTACTTC.

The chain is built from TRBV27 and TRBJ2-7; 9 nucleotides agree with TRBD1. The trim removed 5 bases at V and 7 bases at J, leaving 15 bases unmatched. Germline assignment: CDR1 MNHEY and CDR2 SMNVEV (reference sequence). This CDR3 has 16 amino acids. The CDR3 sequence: CASSAQPGQGFGEQYF. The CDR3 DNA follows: TGTGCCAGCAGTGCGCAACCGGGACAGGGATTCGGTGAGCAGTACTTC.